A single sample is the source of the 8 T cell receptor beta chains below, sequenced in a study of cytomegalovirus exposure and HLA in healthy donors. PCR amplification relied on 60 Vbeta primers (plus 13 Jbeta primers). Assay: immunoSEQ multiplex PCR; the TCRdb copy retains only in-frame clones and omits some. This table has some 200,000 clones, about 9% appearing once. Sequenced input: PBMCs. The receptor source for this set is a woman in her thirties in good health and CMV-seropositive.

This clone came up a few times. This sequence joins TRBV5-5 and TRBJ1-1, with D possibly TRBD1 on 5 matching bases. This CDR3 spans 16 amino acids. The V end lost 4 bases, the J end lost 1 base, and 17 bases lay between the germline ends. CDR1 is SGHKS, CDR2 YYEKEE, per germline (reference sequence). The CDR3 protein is CASSNNIQVRNTEAFF. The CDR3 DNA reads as TGTGCCAGCAGCAATAATATACAGGTTCGGAACACTGAAGCTTTCTTT.

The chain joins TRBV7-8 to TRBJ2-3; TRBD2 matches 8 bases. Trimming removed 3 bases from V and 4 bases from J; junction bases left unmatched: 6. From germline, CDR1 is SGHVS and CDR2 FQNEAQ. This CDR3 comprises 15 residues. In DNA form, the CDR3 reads TGTGCCAGCAGCTTCCCGGGACTAGTGGCAGATACGCAGTATTTT. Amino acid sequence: CASSFPGLVADTQYF.

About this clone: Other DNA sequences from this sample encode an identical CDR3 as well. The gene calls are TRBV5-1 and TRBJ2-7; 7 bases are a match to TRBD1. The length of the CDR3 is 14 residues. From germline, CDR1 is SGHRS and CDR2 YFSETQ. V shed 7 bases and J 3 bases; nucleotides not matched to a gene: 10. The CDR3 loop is CASAAGQAYYEQYF. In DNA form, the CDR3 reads TGCGCCAGCGCGGCAGGACAGGCTTACTACGAGCAGTACTTC.

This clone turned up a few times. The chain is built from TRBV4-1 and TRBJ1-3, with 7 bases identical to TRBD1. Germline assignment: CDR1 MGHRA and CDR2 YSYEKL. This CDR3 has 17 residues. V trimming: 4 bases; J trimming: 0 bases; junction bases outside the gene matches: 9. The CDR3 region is CASSRNTGDLSGNTIYF. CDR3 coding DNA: TGCGCCAGCAGCCGAAATACAGGGGACCTCTCTGGAAACACCATATATTTT.

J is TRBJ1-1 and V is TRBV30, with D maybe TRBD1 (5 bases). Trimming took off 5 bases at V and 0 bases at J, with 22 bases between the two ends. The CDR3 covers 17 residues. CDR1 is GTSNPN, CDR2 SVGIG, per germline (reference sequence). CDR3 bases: TGTGCCTGGGGCCGATGGGGGGGAAGGTCCGTGAACACTGAAGCTTTCTTT. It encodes CAWGRWGGRSVNTEAFF.

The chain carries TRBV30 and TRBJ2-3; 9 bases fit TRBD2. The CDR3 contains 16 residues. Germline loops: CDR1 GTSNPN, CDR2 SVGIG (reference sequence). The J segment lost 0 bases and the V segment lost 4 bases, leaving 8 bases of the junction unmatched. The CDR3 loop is CAWNSSGAVSTDTQYF. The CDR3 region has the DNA TGTGCCTGGAACTCTAGCGGGGCGGTAAGCACAGATACGCAGTATTTT. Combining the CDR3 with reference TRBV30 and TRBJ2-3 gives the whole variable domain SQTIHQWPATLVQPVGSPLSLECTVEGTSNPNLYWYRQAAGRGLQLLFYSVGIGQISSEVPQNLSASRPQDRQFILSSKKLLLSDSGFYLCAWNSSGAVSTDTQYFGPGTRLTVL.

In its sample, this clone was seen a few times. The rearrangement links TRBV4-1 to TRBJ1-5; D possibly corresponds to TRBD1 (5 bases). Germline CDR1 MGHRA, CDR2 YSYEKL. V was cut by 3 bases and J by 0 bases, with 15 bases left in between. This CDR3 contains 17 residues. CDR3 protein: CASSQRTGADSNQPQHF. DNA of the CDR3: TGCGCCAGCAGCCAGCGTACTGGGGCGGATAGCAATCAGCCCCAGCATTTT.

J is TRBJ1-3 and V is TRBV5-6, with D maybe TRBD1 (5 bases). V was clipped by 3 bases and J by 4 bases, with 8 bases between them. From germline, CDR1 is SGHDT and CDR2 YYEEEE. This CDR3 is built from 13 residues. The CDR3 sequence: CASSSGSGNTIYF. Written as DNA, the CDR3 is TGTGCCAGCAGCTCAGGGTCCGGAAACACCATATATTTT.